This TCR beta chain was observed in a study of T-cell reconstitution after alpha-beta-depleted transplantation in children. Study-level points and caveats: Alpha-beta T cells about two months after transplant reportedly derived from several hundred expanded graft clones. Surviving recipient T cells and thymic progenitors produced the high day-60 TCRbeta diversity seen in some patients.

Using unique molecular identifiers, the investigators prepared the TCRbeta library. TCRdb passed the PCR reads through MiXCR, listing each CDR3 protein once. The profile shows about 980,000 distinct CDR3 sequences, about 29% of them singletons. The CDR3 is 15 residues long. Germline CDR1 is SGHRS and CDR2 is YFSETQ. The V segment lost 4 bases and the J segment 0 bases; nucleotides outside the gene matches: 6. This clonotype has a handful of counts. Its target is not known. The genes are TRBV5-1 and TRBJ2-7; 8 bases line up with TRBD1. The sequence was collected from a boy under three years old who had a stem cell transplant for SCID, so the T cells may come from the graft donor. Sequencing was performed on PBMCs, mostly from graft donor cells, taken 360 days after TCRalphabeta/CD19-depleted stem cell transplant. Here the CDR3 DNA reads TGCGCCAGCAGCCTCAGGGGGCCGACCTCCTACGAGCAGTACTTC. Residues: CASSLRGPTSYEQYF.